Following are 19 T cell receptor beta chains from one sample sequenced in a study of blood T cell repertoires in COVID-19 (dated by TCRdb to the early 2020s). The library was generated by the immunoSEQ multiplex PCR assay. TCRdb retrieved this table from immuneACCESS and kept in-frame rearrangements only. Not all clones are present; in checked studies, unresolved V genes account for under half, and no reason is known for the remainder. The sample table records around 270,000 clones; around 83% of these occur just once. 1.5% of the sample goes to the ten largest clones. Sequencing was performed on peripheral blood. Source of these receptors: a woman aged 40 to 49 who had recovered from COVID-19.

V gene TRBV7-9 combines with J gene TRBJ2-3; the D is unclear. CDR1 and CDR2 (germline): SEHNR, FQNEAQ (reference sequence). V dropped 5 bases and J dropped 2 bases, with 11 bases sitting between them. The CDR3 has 14 amino acids. The CDR3 bases are TGTGCCAGCAGCGCCGACGGGTACACAGATACGCAGTATTTT. Translated: CASSADGYTDTQYF.

The rearrangement uses TRBV30 and TRBJ2-3; TRBD2 matches 8 bases. Germline V gene lookup returns CDR1 GTSNPN and CDR2 SVGIG (reference sequence). Trimming removed 2 bases from V and 6 bases from J; junction bases left unmatched: 4. This CDR3 has 13 residues. The CDR3 here is CAWSHSGGDTQYF. CDR3 sequence (DNA): TGTGCCTGGAGTCACTCGGGGGGGGATACGCAGTATTTT.

The V call is TRBV7-2, the J call TRBJ1-2, with a weak D call TRBD1 (6 bases). The germline gives CDR1 SGHTA, CDR2 FQGNSA. V lost 5 bases, J lost 3 bases, and 10 bases lay in between. The CDR3 extends over 13 amino acids. The CDR3 coding sequence is TGTGCCAGCAGCACCCGACAGGACTATGGCTACACCTTC. It yields the protein CASSTRQDYGYTF.

The V and J genes are TRBV4-1 and TRBJ2-7, with D possibly matching TRBD2 (6 bases). From germline, CDR1 is MGHRA and CDR2 YSYEKL. The CDR3 is 14 amino acids. V shed 1 base and J shed 0 bases, with 7 bases lying between them. The CDR3 loop is CASSQVGGSYEQYF. CDR3 DNA sequence: TGCGCCAGCAGCCAAGTCGGGGGCTCCTACGAGCAGTACTTC.

The rearrangement uses TRBV7-6 and TRBJ2-2; D call uncertain. CDR3 length equals 14 residues. Germline V gene lookup returns CDR1 SGHVS and CDR2 FNYEAQ. Trimming removed 4 bases at V and 6 bases at J, with 12 bases between. This chain's CDR3 is CASSYVQVSGELFF. The CDR3 DNA reads TGTGCCAGCAGCTACGTGCAGGTGTCCGGGGAGCTGTTTTTT.

The chain combines TRBV11-2 with TRBJ1-2; TRBD1 agrees at 9 bases. From germline, CDR1 is SGHAT and CDR2 FQNNGV. The CDR3 covers 14 residues. V shed 5 bases, J shed 3 bases, and the junction held 4 bases outside the gene matches. This chain's CDR3 is CASSKQGAYYGYTF. In DNA, the CDR3 is TGTGCCAGCAGCAAACAGGGGGCCTACTATGGCTACACCTTC.

The rearrangement uses TRBV5-1 and TRBJ1-4; D is perhaps TRBD1 (6 bases). The CDR3 runs to 15 residues. The ends were cut back, 4 bases at V and 1 base at J, with 11 bases in the middle. CDR1 is SGHRS and CDR2 is YFSETQ in the germline V gene. CDR3 residues: CASSPGVVTNEKLFF. CDR3 in DNA: TGCGCCAGCAGCCCAGGGGTAGTAACTAATGAAAAACTGTTTTTT. The variable domain in full, completed from reference TRBV5-1 and TRBJ1-4, reads KAGVTQTPRYLIKTRGQQVTLSCSPISGHRSVSWYQQTPGQGLQFLFEYFSETQRNKGNFPGRFSGRQFSNSRSEMNVSTLELGDSALYLCASSPGVVTNEKLFFGSGTQLSVL.

V is TRBV5-1 and J is TRBJ1-2; 8 bases agree with TRBD1. V was clipped by 5 bases and J by 4 bases; unmatched bases: 7. CDR3 length: 14 residues. The germline V gene has CDR1 SGHRS and CDR2 YFSETQ. The CDR3 loop reads CASRSDRARYGYTF. CDR3 DNA sequence: TGCGCCAGCAGGTCGGACAGGGCGCGCTATGGCTACACCTTC.

The chain is built from TRBV6-5 and TRBJ2-7; the D is unclear. Trimming took off 7 bases at V and 0 bases at J, with 13 bases between the two ends. Germline CDR1 is MNHEY and CDR2 is SVGAGI. There are 14 residues in the CDR3. The CDR3 DNA is TGTGCCAGCAAGAAACAGCAAAGCTCCTACGAGCAGTACTTC. Translated, it gives CASKKQQSSYEQYF.

The chain couples TRBV28 to TRBJ2-3; 13 bases fit TRBD2. Trimming at V came to 6 bases and at J to 5 bases, leaving 11 bases not matched to a gene. This CDR3 is built from 17 residues. CDR1 is MDHEN and CDR2 is SYDVKM in the germline V gene. The CDR3 DNA reads as TGTGCCAGCAGCCCTGTTAGACTAGCGGGGGGCCTAGATACGCAGTATTTT. As protein: CASSPVRLAGGLDTQYF.

J is TRBJ1-2 and V is TRBV6-5; D possibly corresponds to TRBD1 (6 bases). Germline V gives CDR1 MNHEY, CDR2 SVGAGI. CDR3 length: 13 residues. V lost 10 bases and J lost 0, with 12 bases in between. CDR3 in DNA: TGTGCCACCACGGGACATGCTAACTATGGCTACACCTTC. Encoded protein: CATTGHANYGYTF.

This chain joins TRBV18 and TRBJ1-4; maybe TRBD1 (5 bases). V lost 0 bases and J 3 bases, leaving 14 bases between the germline ends. The CDR3 has 17 residues. Per germline, CDR1 KGHSH and CDR2 LQKENI. CDR3 sequence reads: CASSPPVIRRANEKLFF. CDR3 nucleotides: TGTGCCAGCTCACCACCGGTGATACGCAGGGCTAATGAAAAACTGTTTTTT. The whole variable domain, filled in from reference TRBV18 and TRBJ1-4, reads NAGVMQNPRHLVRRRGQEARLRCSPMKGHSHVYWYRQLPEEGLKFMVYLQKENIIDESGMPKERFSAEFPKEGPSILRIQQVVRGDSAAYFCASSPPVIRRANEKLFFGSGTQLSVL.

This clone was seen only once. The chain recombines TRBV5-8 with TRBJ1-2; 10 bases line up with TRBD1. V dropped 4 bases and J dropped 4; count of bases not matched to a gene: 4. Germline V CDR1 and CDR2: SGHTS, YDEGEE. The CDR3 sequence is 14 residues long. CDR3 residues: CASSRGQGSYGYTF. The CDR3 coding sequence is TGTGCCAGCAGCAGGGGACAGGGGTCCTATGGCTACACCTTC.

The rearrangement links TRBV6-5 to TRBJ2-7; 12 bases are shared with TRBD1. Germline CDR1 reads MNHEY; CDR2 reads SVGAGI. J was trimmed by 7 bases and V by 3 bases; bases with no gene match: 7. This CDR3 comprises 15 residues. The DNA for the CDR3 is TGTGCCAGCAGTTATCTAGGGACAGGGGGCTTTGAGCAGTACTTC. Its protein product is CASSYLGTGGFEQYF.

This chain uses TRBV10-3 with TRBJ2-1; 8 nucleotides align to TRBD2. CDR3 length: 12 amino acids. The V gene end was trimmed by 10 bases and the J gene end by 8 bases; junction bases not matched to a gene: 7. Germline V lookup: CDR1 ENHRY, CDR2 SYGVKD. The CDR3 coding sequence is TGTGCCAGCGGGGGGCCAGGCGATGAGCAGTTCTTC. This sequence encodes CASGGPGDEQFF.

The chain links TRBV7-9 to TRBJ1-4; D call uncertain. Deletions cut 1 base from V and 10 bases from J, with 7 bases between. The CDR3 sequence is 12 residues long. Germline V gene sequence: CDR1 SEHNR, CDR2 FQNEAQ (reference sequence). CDR3 amino acids: CASSLGQAKLFF. The CDR3 DNA reads TGTGCCAGCAGCTTAGGCCAGGCAAAACTGTTTTTT. The whole variable domain, filled in from reference TRBV7-9 and TRBJ1-4, reads DTGVSQNPRHKITKRGQNVTFRCDPISEHNRLYWYRQTLGQGPEFLTYFQNEAQLEKSRLLSDRFSAERPKGSFSTLEIQRTEQGDSAMYLCASSLGQAKLFFGSGTQLSVL.

The J gene is TRBJ1-1, the V gene TRBV7-8; D ambiguous. Per germline, CDR1 SGHVS and CDR2 FQNEAQ. The CDR3 loop spans 14 amino acids. The ends were cut back, 0 bases at V and 1 base at J, with 6 bases in the middle. CDR3 sequence: CASSLALANTEAFF. The CDR3 DNA is TGTGCCAGCAGCTTAGCTTTAGCGAACACTGAAGCTTTCTTT.

The CDR3 nucleotides are TGTGCCAGCACCCTCACTGCAGGGTCCCTCGGGACCGGGGAGCTGTTTTTT. This codes for CASTLTAGSLGTGELFF. The chain employs TRBV7-9 and TRBJ2-2; D is possibly TRBD1 (5 bases). CDR1 and CDR2 from the germline V gene are SEHNR and FQNEAQ (reference sequence). V was shortened by 7 bases and J by 5 bases, with 23 bases between the two germline ends. The CDR3 has 17 residues.

The chain combines TRBV28 with TRBJ2-7; a weak D match, TRBD2 (6 bases). The CDR3 is 16 residues long. Germline lookup yields CDR1 MDHEN and CDR2 SYDVKM. Trimming removed 6 bases from V and 2 bases from J, with 20 bases in between. DNA of the CDR3: TGTGCCAGCAGGCCGACAATGGGACTGTATACCTACGAGCAGTACTTC. Its protein is CASRPTMGLYTYEQYF.